This T cell receptor (beta chain) comes out of a study of T cells in Graves' hyperthyroidism and ophthalmopathy. Study-level background: Initial diagnosis, before any treatment, was when peripheral blood was collected.

TCR beta CDR3 regions were amplified from RNA transcripts. The HTBI primer set was used in a first-round RT-PCR of the TCR CDR3. TCRdb fed the multiplex PCR reads into MiXCR, producing one record per CDR3 protein. The sample carries hundreds of thousands of distinct CDR3 sequences, 14% to 15% recorded once. The CDR3 has 13 amino acids. The germline V and J ends were trimmed by 6 bases and 2 bases, with 10 bases remaining between them. Germline assignment: CDR1 KGHSH and CDR2 LQKENI. This clonotype showed up many times. This sequence joins TRBV18 and TRBJ1-2; D is undetermined. The source is a woman between 35 and 50 years old with Graves' ophthalmopathy. The specimen was blood. The CDR3 loop reads CASSQTENYGYTF. In nucleotides, the CDR3 is TGTGCCAGCTCTCAGACGGAAAACTATGGCTACACCTTC.